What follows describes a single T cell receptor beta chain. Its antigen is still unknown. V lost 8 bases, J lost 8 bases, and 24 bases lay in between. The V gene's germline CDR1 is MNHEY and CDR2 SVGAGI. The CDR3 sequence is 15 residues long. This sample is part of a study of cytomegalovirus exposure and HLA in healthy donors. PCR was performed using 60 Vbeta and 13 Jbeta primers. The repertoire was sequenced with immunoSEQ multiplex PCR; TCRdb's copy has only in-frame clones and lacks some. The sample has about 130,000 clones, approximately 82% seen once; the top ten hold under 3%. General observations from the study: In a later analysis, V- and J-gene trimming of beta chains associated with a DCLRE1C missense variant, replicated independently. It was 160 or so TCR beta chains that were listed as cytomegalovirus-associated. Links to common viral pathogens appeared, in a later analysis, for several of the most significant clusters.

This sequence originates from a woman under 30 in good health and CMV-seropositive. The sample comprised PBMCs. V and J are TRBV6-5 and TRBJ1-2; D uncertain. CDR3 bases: TGTGCCAGCCTTCCTAGGCGGTCCTTTATCAGCGGCTACACCTTC. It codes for CASLPRRSFISGYTF.